The present T cell receptor (beta chain) was sequenced within a study of T cell responses to AZD1222 COVID-19 vaccine. Points from the study as a whole: Donors were mostly white British, more females; clonal diversity possibly underestimated. Spike-spanning, vaccine-associated CD4 TCRs were dominant at 160-218 and 743-854.

Profiled with immunoSEQ multiplex PCR; TCRdb holds only in-frame clones, not every one. The sample holds roughly 100,000 clones; about 88% are singletons and the top ten take around 5.1%. Comments on this clone: Its specificity is unknown.

The CDR3 covers 14 residues. Germline values: CDR1 SGHVS, CDR2 FQNEAQ. The V and J ends lost 5 bases and 8 bases respectively, with 16 bases between them. The TCR sequence derives from an adult in good health. Sequenced material: peripheral blood, taken on day 0 of AZD1222 vaccination. V gene TRBV7-8 combines with J gene TRBJ1-5; the D gene is possibly TRBD1 (6 bases). The CDR3, as DNA: TGTGCCAGCAGCCAGAACAGGGACCTAAAGCCCCAGCATTTT. Amino acids: CASSQNRDLKPQHF.